Listed here are 10 T cell receptor beta chains from one sample, sequenced in a study of T-cell reconstitution after alpha-beta-depleted transplantation in children. Preparation of the TCRbeta library used unique molecular identifiers. Via MiXCR, TCRdb re-called the PCR reads, giving one row per CDR3 protein. The table has around 700,000 distinct CDR3 sequences, around 13% seen once. Source: PBMCs, taken before TCRalphabeta/CD19-depleted stem cell transplant. The origin of the receptors is a girl aged 2 to 10 with congenital amegakaryocytic thrombocytopenia, due to receive a stem cell transplant.

This clonotype appeared a few times. The rearrangement uses TRBV12-3 or TRBV12-4 and TRBJ2-3; no definite D call. V shed 2 bases and J shed 0 bases, with 9 bases lying between them. The CDR3 covers 15 residues. The CDR3 loop is CASSLFGYSTDTQYF. The CDR3 region has the DNA TGTGCCAGCAGTTTATTCGGGTATAGCACAGATACGCAGTATTTT.

This clonotype was observed many times. The chain has TRBV29-1 and TRBJ1-3, with D tentatively TRBD1 (5 bases). CDR3 size: 15 residues. V gave up 4 bases and J gave up 3 bases, with 16 bases separating them. Germline V gene sequence: CDR1 SQVTM, CDR2 ANQGSEA. The CDR3: CSVGSGPAFGNTIYF. The DNA of the CDR3 is TGCAGCGTTGGGTCGGGACCTGCATTTGGAAACACCATATATTTT.

The gene calls are TRBV3-1 and TRBJ2-3, with TRBD2 matching 13 bases. Unmatched junction bases numbered 7, after V lost 8 bases and J lost 11 bases. Germline CDR1 reads LGHDT; CDR2 reads YNNKEL (reference sequence). This CDR3 is 13 amino acids long. CDR3 coding DNA: TGTGCCAGCTCAGGGACTAGCGGGATAGGGCAGTATTTT. This encodes CASSGTSGIGQYF.

In this sample, this clonotype turned up many times. The chain joins TRBV5-1 to TRBJ2-5, with 8 bases lining up with TRBD1. The CDR3 covers 19 residues. Trimming removed 4 bases from V and 5 bases from J; junction bases left unmatched: 22. Germline CDR1 is SGHRS and CDR2 is YFSETQ. CDR3 DNA: TGCGCCAGCAGCGCAAAACCCCCATACCGACAGGGGTTGGTCGAGACCCAGTACTTC. The encoded protein is CASSAKPPYRQGLVETQYF.

This clonotype was seen ten or more times. This chain joins TRBV12-3 or TRBV12-4 and TRBJ2-7, with 11 bases aligning to TRBD2. This CDR3 contains 15 residues. J gave up 3 bases and V 5 bases, and 6 bases lay outside the gene matches. CDR3 coding DNA: TGTGCCAGCAGTCCTAGACTAGCGGGGATCTACGAGCAGTACTTC. Its protein is CASSPRLAGIYEQYF.

This clonotype came up many times. This chain uses TRBV19 with TRBJ1-3, with D unresolved. Germline-derived CDR1 and CDR2 are LNHDA and SQIVND (reference sequence). Trimming cost V 9 bases and J 0 bases, with 6 bases left between them. CDR3 length: 12 residues. Here the CDR3 DNA reads TGTGCCAGCCGGACCTCTGGAAACACCATATATTTT. Encoded protein: CASRTSGNTIYF.

This clonotype was seen many times. The chain is built from TRBV20-1 and TRBJ1-1; 7 positions match TRBD1. Germline V gene sequence: CDR1 DFQATT, CDR2 SNEGSKA (reference sequence). The ends lost 7 bases at V and 4 bases at J; junction bases unmatched: 6. This CDR3 has 12 amino acids. This CDR3 is CSVDREGTEAFF. CDR3 sequence (DNA): TGCAGTGTCGACAGGGAGGGCACTGAAGCTTTCTTT.

This clonotype was counted at least ten times. This chain links TRBV20-1 with TRBJ2-5; the D gene is possibly TRBD2 (6 bases). CDR1 is DFQATT and CDR2 is SNEGSKA in the germline V gene (reference sequence). V was shortened by 5 bases and J by 1 base, with 17 bases between the two germline ends. The CDR3 spans 15 residues. The CDR3 coding sequence is TGCAGTGCTCCGGGGGAGTTTTGGGTCCAAGAGACCCAGTACTTC. Its translation is CSAPGEFWVQETQYF.

This clonotype was counted between two and nine times. The rearrangement joins TRBV20-1 to TRBJ1-1; D call uncertain. Trimming shortened V by 4 bases and J by 1 base, and 16 bases separated the two germline ends. The CDR3 sequence is 15 residues long. Looked up from germline, CDR1 is DFQATT and CDR2 is SNEGSKA (reference sequence). The CDR3: CSATTLWRENTEAFF. CDR3 bases: TGCAGTGCTACTACGCTTTGGCGGGAGAACACTGAAGCTTTCTTT.

Comments on this clonotype: A much more abundant neighbour one base away suggests this may be a read error. The chain combines TRBV20-1 with TRBJ2-3, with D perhaps matching TRBD2 (6 bases). Germline V gene data show CDR1 as DFQATT and CDR2 as SNEGSKA (reference sequence). The CDR3 has 13 amino acids. CDR3 region: CSASETSPDTHYF. The DNA of the CDR3 is TGCAGTGCTTCCGAGACTAGTCCAGATACGCACTATTTT.